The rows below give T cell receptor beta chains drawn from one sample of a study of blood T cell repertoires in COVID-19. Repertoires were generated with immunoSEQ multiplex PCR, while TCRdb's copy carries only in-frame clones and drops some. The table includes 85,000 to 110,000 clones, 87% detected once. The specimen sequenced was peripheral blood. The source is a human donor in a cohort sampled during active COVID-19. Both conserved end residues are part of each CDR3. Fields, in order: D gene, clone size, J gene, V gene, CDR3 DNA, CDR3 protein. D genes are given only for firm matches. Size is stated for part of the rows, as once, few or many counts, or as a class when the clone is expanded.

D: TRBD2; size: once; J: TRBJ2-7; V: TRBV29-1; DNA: TGCAGCGTAGGTAGCGGGAGGGGCTCCTACGAGCAGTACTTC; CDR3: CSVGSGRGSYEQYF
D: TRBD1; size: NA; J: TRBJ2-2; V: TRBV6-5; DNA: TGTGCCAGCAGCCCCGACAGGGAGAACACCGGGGAGCTGTTTTTT; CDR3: CASSPDRENTGELFF
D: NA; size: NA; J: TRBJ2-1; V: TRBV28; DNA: TGTGCCAGCCGCACAGACTCCTACAATGAGCAGTTCTTC; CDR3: CASRTDSYNEQFF
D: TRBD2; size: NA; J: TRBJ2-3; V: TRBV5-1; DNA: TGCGCCAGCAGCTTGGGGCTAGCGGGAGGGCCCGGGGATACGCAGTATTTT; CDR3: CASSLGLAGGPGDTQYF
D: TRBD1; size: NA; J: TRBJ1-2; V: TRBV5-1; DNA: TGCGCCAGCAGCTTTTTTGACAGGGGGACCTATGGCTACACCTTC; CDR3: CASSFFDRGTYGYTF
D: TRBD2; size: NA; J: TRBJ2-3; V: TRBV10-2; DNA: TGCGCCAGCAGTGGGAGGGTGGGACTAGCGGGGAAAATTAGCACAGATACGCAGTATTTT; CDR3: CASSGRVGLAGKISTDTQYF
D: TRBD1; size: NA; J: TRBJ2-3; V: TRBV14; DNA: TGTGCCAGCAGACTGGGACAGGGGCGCACAGATACGCAGTATTTT; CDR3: CASRLGQGRTDTQYF
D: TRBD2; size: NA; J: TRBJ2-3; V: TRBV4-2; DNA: TGTGCCAGCAGCCAAGGACTAGCGGGTCGATTTGAAGGTACGCAGTATTTT; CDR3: CASSQGLAGRFEGTQYF
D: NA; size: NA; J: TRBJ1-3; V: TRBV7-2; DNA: TGTGCCAGCAGCAAGGGGCAGGCCTCTGGAAACACCATATATTTT; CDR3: CASSKGQASGNTIYF
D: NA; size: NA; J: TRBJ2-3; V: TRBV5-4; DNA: TGTGCCAGCAGCTTGGCAGGGTCCCGTAGCACAGATACGCAGTATTTT; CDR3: CASSLAGSRSTDTQYF